This entry lists 4 T cell receptor beta chains sequenced from one sample in a study of blood T cell repertoires in COVID-19. Profiled with immunoSEQ multiplex PCR; TCRdb holds only in-frame clones, not every one. The table has 200,000 to 250,000 clones, 88% seen once. Sequences were obtained from peripheral blood. Source of these receptors: a woman aged 30 to 39 with COVID-19, enrolled during active disease.

The V gene is TRBV3-1 (or the pseudogene TRBV3-2), the J gene TRBJ2-3, with 8 nucleotides matching TRBD2. CDR1 and CDR2 (germline): LGHDT, YNNKEL (reference sequence). With V trimmed by 0 bases and J by 4 bases, 9 bases remained unmatched. This CDR3 has 17 amino acids. CDR3 nucleotide sequence: TGTGCCAGCAGCCAAGATTACAGGCGGGGGGTGCCAGATACGCAGTATTTT. Residues: CASSQDYRRGVPDTQYF.

V and J are TRBV27 and TRBJ2-1, with 9 nucleotides matching TRBD2. The CDR3 is made up of 16 amino acids. Germline CDR1 reads MNHEY; CDR2 reads SMNVEV (reference sequence). Trimming removed 5 bases from V and 7 bases from J; junction bases left unmatched: 12. CDR3 amino acids: CASSPVEDSGSNEQFF. In DNA, the CDR3 is TGTGCCAGCAGTCCCGTGGAAGATAGCGGGAGTAATGAGCAGTTCTTC.

CDR3 in DNA: TGTGCCAGCAGCTTGGGGGCATCTCAGCCCCAGCATTTT. This encodes CASSLGASQPQHF. This sequence joins TRBV13 and TRBJ1-5; D is perhaps TRBD1 (6 bases). From germline, CDR1 is PRHDT and CDR2 FYEKMQ (reference sequence). The CDR3 length is 13 residues. The V end lost 3 bases, the J end lost 6 bases, and 9 bases lay between the germline ends.

The rearrangement links TRBV7-8 to TRBJ2-2, with TRBD2 identical over 11 bases. The ends lost 5 bases at V and 3 bases at J; junction bases unmatched: 5. CDR1 SGHVS and CDR2 FQNEAQ come from the germline V gene. CDR3 length equals 16 residues. The CDR3 protein is CASSALAGGHTGELFF. The CDR3 nucleotides are TGTGCCAGCAGCGCTTTAGCGGGAGGGCACACCGGGGAGCTGTTTTTT.